The 13 T cell receptor beta chains listed next were all sequenced from one sample in a study of T-cell memory formation after mild COVID-19. A single record per CDR3 protein comes from TCRdb applying MiXCR to the 5' RACE reads. Seen here are 58,000 or so distinct CDR3 sequences, roughly 25% observed once, and the top ten hold approximately 43%. The sample was PBMCs or a T cell subset sorted from them (not recorded which). These TCRs come from a man in his late teens or twenties who had mild COVID-19 (a few samples of this study predate the infection). Cell type and time point are not known.

This chain uses TRBV6-2 or TRBV6-3 with TRBJ2-1; 7 bases map to TRBD2. CDR1 and CDR2 (germline): MNHEY, SVGEGT. The CDR3 covers 16 residues. V lost 3 bases to trimming and J lost 4 bases; unmatched junction nucleotides: 9. This chain's CDR3 is CASSYWGGSSYNEQFF. The CDR3 nucleotides read TGTGCCAGCAGTTATTGGGGAGGGAGCTCTTACAATGAGCAGTTCTTC.

The chain joins TRBV20-1 to TRBJ1-6; D perhaps matches TRBD1 (6 bases). Between the trimmed V and J ends, which lost 6 bases and 8 bases, there was a span of 17 bases. Germline V gives CDR1 DFQATT, CDR2 SNEGSKA (reference sequence). This CDR3 has 14 residues. In nucleotides, the CDR3 is TGCAGTGCCAGGGGAGGGTATCGTGATTCACCCCTCCACTTT. It encodes CSARGGYRDSPLHF.

The chain uses TRBV11-3 and TRBJ2-1; 8 bases are shared with TRBD1. Germline V gene lookup returns CDR1 SGHNT and CDR2 YENEEA. The CDR3 is 16 amino acids. V shed 4 bases and J 0 bases; nucleotides not matched to a gene: 5. CDR3 sequence reads: CASSSRTGPSYNEQFF. CDR3 nucleotides: TGTGCCAGCAGCTCAAGGACAGGGCCCTCCTACAATGAGCAGTTCTTC.

The chain is built from TRBV7-9 and TRBJ1-2, with D maybe TRBD1 (6 bases). CDR3 length equals 13 residues. The germline V and J ends were trimmed by 4 bases and 8 bases, with 14 bases remaining between them. The germline V gene encodes CDR1 SEHNR and CDR2 FQNEAQ (reference sequence). CDR3 coding DNA: TGTGCCAGCAGCTCATACAGGGCAGGAGGCTACACCTTC. It is translated as CASSSYRAGGYTF. Looking up the rest from reference TRBV7-9 and TRBJ1-2 gives the full variable domain: DTGVSQNPRHKITKRGQNVTFRCDPISEHNRLYWYRQTLGQGPEFLTYFQNEAQLEKSRLLSDRFSAERPKGSFSTLEIQRTEQGDSAMYLCASSSYRAGGYTFGSGTRLTVV.

The CDR3: CASSLRASLAQIDTQYF. The CDR3 DNA sequence: TGTGCCAGCAGCTTAAGAGCTAGCCTAGCCCAGATTGATACGCAGTATTTT. V is TRBV7-9 and J is TRBJ2-3; TRBD2 is a possible D gene (5 bases). Germline CDR1 is SEHNR and CDR2 is FQNEAQ (reference sequence). Trimming stripped 2 bases from V and 6 bases from J, with 21 bases between. CDR3 length: 17 residues. The entire variable domain, with the rest obtained from reference TRBV7-9 and TRBJ2-3, is as follows: DTGVSQNPRHKITKRGQNVTFRCDPISEHNRLYWYRQTLGQGPEFLTYFQNEAQLEKSRLLSDRFSAERPKGSFSTLEIQRTEQGDSAMYLCASSLRASLAQIDTQYFGPGTRLTVL.

This clonotype showed up just a few times. The rearrangement uses TRBV29-1 and TRBJ1-4, with TRBD1 as a possible D gene (6 bases). V lost 1 base and J lost 4, with 25 bases in between. CDR3 length: 19 residues. Germline V gives CDR1 SQVTM, CDR2 ANQGSEA. Written as DNA, the CDR3 is TGCAGCGTTGAAGTTCTCCCTGGGGGCGATGGCGGCATTAATGAAAAACTGTTTTTT. Residues: CSVEVLPGGDGGINEKLFF.

This clonotype was counted a few times. The genes are TRBV6-5 and TRBJ2-1, with 12 bases fitting TRBD1. Per the germline V gene, CDR1 is MNHEY and CDR2 is SVGAGI. This CDR3 is built from 20 residues. The V segment lost 5 bases and the J segment 0 bases; nucleotides outside the gene matches: 14. For the CDR3, the DNA is TGTGCCAGCAGTCCCGGGACAGGGGGCATAGCGGGGAGCTCCTACAATGAGCAGTTCTTC. Its translation is CASSPGTGGIAGSSYNEQFF.

The sample holds many counts of this clonotype. The chain has TRBV4-2 and TRBJ2-7; TRBD1 agrees at 7 bases. The CDR3 extends over 17 amino acids. Germline V lookup: CDR1 LGHNA, CDR2 YNFKEQ. V lost 0 bases and J lost 0; bases outside the gene matches: 8. The CDR3 sequence is CASSQDPGGRSSYEQYF. CDR3 nucleotides: TGTGCCAGCAGCCAAGATCCAGGGGGACGTAGCTCCTACGAGCAGTACTTC.

A few counts support this clonotype. This chain joins TRBV6-5 and TRBJ2-7; D might be TRBD2 (5 bases). V was pared by 5 bases and J by 6 bases, with 20 bases between. The CDR3 runs to 15 residues. Germline loops: CDR1 MNHEY, CDR2 SVGAGI. CDR3 protein: CASSVSWGGGGEQYF. CDR3 bases: TGTGCCAGCAGTGTATCTTGGGGTGGAGGAGGCGAGCAGTACTTC.

This clonotype was counted a few times. This rearrangement joins TRBV4-3 to TRBJ2-4; TRBD1 aligns across 10 bases. The germline V gene encodes CDR1 LGHNA and CDR2 YSLEER. The J segment lost 3 bases and the V segment lost 6 bases, leaving 8 bases of the junction unmatched. The CDR3 consists of 16 residues. CDR3 region: CASRHRDRGIKNIQYF. The CDR3 bases are TGCGCCAGCAGACACCGGGACAGGGGAATCAAAAACATTCAGTACTTC.

The V call is TRBV6-2 or TRBV6-3, the J call TRBJ2-1; maybe TRBD2 (6 bases). The CDR3 runs to 13 residues. The V end lost 2 bases, the J end lost 7 bases, and 9 bases lay between the germline ends. The germline V gene has CDR1 MNHEY and CDR2 SVGEGT. Here the CDR3 reads CASSYGGVNEQFF. CDR3 DNA sequence: TGTGCCAGCAGTTACGGCGGGGTAAATGAGCAGTTCTTC.

In its sample, this clonotype was seen a few times. The J gene is TRBJ2-7, the V gene TRBV12-5; D may match TRBD1 or TRBD2 (5 bases each). CDR3 length: 14 residues. V was cut by 5 bases and J by 2 bases, with 13 bases left in between. Per the germline V gene, CDR1 is LGHNT and CDR2 is FRNRAP. The CDR3 sequence is CASGVTGATYEQYF. The CDR3 nucleotides are TGTGCTAGTGGTGTCACCGGGGCCACCTACGAGCAGTACTTC.

This chain joins TRBV15 and TRBJ2-3; 14 bases map to TRBD2. Unmatched junction bases numbered 0, after V lost 3 bases and J lost 4 bases. Germline lookup yields CDR1 LNHNV and CDR2 YYDKDF (reference sequence). This CDR3 comprises 15 residues. In DNA form, the CDR3 reads TGTGCCACCAGCAGGACTAGCGGGGGGGCAGATACGCAGTATTTT. It codes for CATSRTSGGADTQYF.